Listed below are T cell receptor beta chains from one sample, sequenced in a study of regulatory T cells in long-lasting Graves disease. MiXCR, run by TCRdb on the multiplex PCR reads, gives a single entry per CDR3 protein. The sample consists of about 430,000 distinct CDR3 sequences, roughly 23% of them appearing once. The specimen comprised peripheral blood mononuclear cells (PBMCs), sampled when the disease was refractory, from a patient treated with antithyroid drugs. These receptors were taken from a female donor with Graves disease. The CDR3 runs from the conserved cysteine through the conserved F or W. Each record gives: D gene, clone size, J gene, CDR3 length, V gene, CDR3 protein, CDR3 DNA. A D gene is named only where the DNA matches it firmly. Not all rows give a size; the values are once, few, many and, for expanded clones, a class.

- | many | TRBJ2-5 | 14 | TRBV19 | CASSTRTDQETQYF | TGTGCCAGTAGTACCCGGACGGATCAAGAGACCCAGTACTTC
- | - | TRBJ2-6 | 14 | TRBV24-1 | CAIGDGVGTNVLTF | TGTGCCATCGGAGATGGCGTTGGGACCAACGTCCTGACTTTC
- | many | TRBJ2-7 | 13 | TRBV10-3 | CAISEEGPYEQYF | TGTGCCATCAGTGAGGAAGGGCCCTACGAGCAGTACTTC
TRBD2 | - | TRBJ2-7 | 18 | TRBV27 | CASSLMGLAGVGGYEQYF | TGTGCCAGCAGTTTAATGGGACTAGCGGGAGTTGGTGGCTACGAGCAGTACTTC
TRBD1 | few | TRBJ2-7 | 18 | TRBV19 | CASSPEGTGQGITYEQYF | TGTGCCAGTAGTCCAGAGGGGACAGGGCAGGGTATTACCTACGAGCAGTACTTC
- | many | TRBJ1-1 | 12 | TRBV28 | CASSLQNTEAFF | TGTGCCAGCAGTTTACAGAACACTGAAGCTTTCTTT
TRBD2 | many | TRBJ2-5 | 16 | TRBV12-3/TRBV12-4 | CASSLEAGRTQETQYF | TGTGCCAGCAGTTTAGAAGCGGGAAGAACTCAAGAGACCCAGTACTTC
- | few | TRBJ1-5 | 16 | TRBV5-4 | CASSLLPGTSNQPQHF | TGTGCCAGCAGCTTGCTTCCAGGGACCTCCAATCAGCCCCAGCATTTT
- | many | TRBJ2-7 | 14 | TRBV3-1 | CASSQGRGSYEQYF | TGTGCCAGCAGCCAAGGTAGGGGTTCCTACGAGCAGTACTTC
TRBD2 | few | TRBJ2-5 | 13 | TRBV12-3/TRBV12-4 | CASSFAGVQTQYF | TGTGCCAGCAGTTTTGCGGGAGTACAGACCCAGTACTTC
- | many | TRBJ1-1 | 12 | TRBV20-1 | CSARGWDTEAFF | TGCAGTGCTAGGGGGTGGGACACTGAAGCTTTCTTT
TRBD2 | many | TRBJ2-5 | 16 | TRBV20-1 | CSASFSSGRDQETQYF | TGCAGTGCTTCCTTCAGTAGCGGGAGGGACCAAGAGACCCAGTACTTC
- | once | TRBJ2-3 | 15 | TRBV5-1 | CASSLGPAGTDTQYF | TGCGCCAGCAGCTTGGGTCCAGCCGGCACAGATACGCAGTATTTT
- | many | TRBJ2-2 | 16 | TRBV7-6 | CASSLAGTANSGELFF | TGTGCCAGCAGCTTAGCCGGGACTGCCAATTCCGGGGAGCTGTTTTTT
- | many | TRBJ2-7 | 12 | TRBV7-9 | CASSRTVEEQYF | TGTGCCAGCAGCAGGACAGTAGAGGAGCAGTACTTC
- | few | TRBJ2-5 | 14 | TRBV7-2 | CASSLVMSSETQYF | TGTGCCAGCAGCTTAGTGATGTCCTCGGAGACCCAGTACTTC
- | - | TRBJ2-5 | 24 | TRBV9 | CATRRSALYFCASTSGSLQETQYF | -
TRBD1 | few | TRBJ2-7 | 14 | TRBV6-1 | CATTGGQGPYEQYF | TGTGCCACCACGGGGGGACAGGGGCCCTACGAGCAGTACTTC
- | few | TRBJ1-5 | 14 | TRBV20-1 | CSASAGAYNQPQHF | TGCAGTGCTAGTGCTGGGGCCTACAATCAGCCCCAGCATTTT
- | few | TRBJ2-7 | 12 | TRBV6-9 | CASSSNLVEQYF | TGTGCCAGCAGTTCCAACTTGGTCGAGCAGTACTTC
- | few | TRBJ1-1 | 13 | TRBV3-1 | CASSQAPYTEAFF | TGTGCCAGCAGCCAAGCACCTTACACTGAAGCTTTCTTT
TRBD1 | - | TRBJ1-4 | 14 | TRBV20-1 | CSARRQGGDEKLFF | TGCAGTGCTAGAAGACAGGGGGGAGATGAAAAACTGTTTTTT
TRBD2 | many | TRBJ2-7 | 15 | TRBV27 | CASSSLAGSSYEQYF | TGTGCCAGCAGTTCCCTAGCGGGGTCCTCCTACGAGCAGTACTTC
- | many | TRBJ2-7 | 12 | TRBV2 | CASRVSSAEQYF | TGTGCCAGCAGGGTTTCCTCAGCCGAGCAGTACTTC
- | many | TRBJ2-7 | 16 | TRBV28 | CASSPGGQGLSYEQYF | TGTGCCAGCAGCCCCGGGGGGCAGGGTCTATCCTACGAGCAGTACTTC
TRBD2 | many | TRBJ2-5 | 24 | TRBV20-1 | CSARDPNRGRFGTSGRAGQETQYF | TGCAGTGCTAGAGATCCAAACAGGGGGCGATTTGGGACTAGCGGGAGGGCCGGACAAGAGACCCAGTACTTC
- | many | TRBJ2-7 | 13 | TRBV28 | CASTSQRSYEQYF | TGTGCCAGCACCTCGCAGCGGTCCTACGAGCAGTACTTC
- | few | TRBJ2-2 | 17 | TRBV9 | CASSPVGGIRSFGELFF | TGTGCCAGCAGCCCGGTAGGGGGTATAAGATCCTTCGGGGAGCTGTTTTTT
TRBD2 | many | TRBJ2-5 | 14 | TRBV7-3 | CASRPSSGSGTQYF | TGTGCCAGCAGGCCTTCTAGCGGCAGTGGGACCCAGTACTTC
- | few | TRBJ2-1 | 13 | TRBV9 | CASSVGVGNEQFF | TGTGCCAGCAGCGTAGGGGTGGGAAATGAGCAGTTCTTC
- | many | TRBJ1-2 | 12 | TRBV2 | CATPGGHGGYTF | TGTGCCACGCCGGGGGGGCATGGGGGCTACACCTTC
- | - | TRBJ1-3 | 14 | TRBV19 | CASSTGRTGNTIYF | TGTGCCAGTAGTACCGGACGGACTGGAAACACCATATATTTT
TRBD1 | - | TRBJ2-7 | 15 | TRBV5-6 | CASSLAGTGGAEQYF | TGTGCCAGCAGCTTGGCCGGGACAGGGGGCGCCGAGCAGTACTTC
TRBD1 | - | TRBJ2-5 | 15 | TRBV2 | CASSGSGGLIETQYF | TGTGCCAGCAGTGGGTCAGGGGGTTTGATAGAGACCCAGTACTTC
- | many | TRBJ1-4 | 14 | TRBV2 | CASGEVQDSEKLFF | TGTGCCAGCGGGGAGGTCCAGGACAGTGAAAAACTGTTTTTT
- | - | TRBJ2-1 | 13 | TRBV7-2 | CASSLAGHNEQFF | TGTGCCAGCAGCTTAGCGGGGCACAATGAGCAGTTCTTC
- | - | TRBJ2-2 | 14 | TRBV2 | CALSSEGAPGELFF | TGTGCCCTAAGTTCGGAGGGGGCACCCGGGGAGCTGTTTTTT
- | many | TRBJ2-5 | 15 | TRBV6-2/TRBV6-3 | CASSYRGVLGETQYF | TGTGCCAGCAGTTATAGAGGAGTCCTCGGAGAGACCCAGTACTTC
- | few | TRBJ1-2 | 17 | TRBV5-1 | CASSLDLAGRSGYGYTF | TGCGCCAGCAGCTTGGATCTCGCAGGCAGGTCCGGCTATGGCTACACCTTC
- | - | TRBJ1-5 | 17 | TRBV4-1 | CASSPESVGPAGQPQHF | TGCGCCAGCAGCCCCGAGTCGGTGGGACCGGCTGGTCAGCCCCAGCATTTT
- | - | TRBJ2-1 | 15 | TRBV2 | CASNNGRGSYNEQFF | TGTGCCAGCAATAACGGGAGAGGGTCCTACAATGAGCAGTTCTTC
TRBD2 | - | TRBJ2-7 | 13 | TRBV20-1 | CSAPGTTSYEQYF | TGCAGTGCTCCCGGGACTACCTCCTACGAGCAGTACTTC
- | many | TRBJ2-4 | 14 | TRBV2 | CASSEMTVKNIQYF | TGTGCCAGCAGTGAAATGACAGTGAAAAACATTCAGTACTTC
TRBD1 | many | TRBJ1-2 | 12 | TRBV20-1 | CSATGQHYGYTF | TGCAGTGCTACGGGACAGCACTATGGCTACACCTTC
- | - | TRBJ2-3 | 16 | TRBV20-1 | CSARDPLGGPTDTQYF | TGCAGTGCTAGAGATCCCCTAGGCGGCCCCACAGATACGCAGTATTTT
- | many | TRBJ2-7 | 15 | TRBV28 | CASSPPSRGTYEQYF | TGTGCCAGCAGCCCACCAAGTCGCGGGACCTACGAGCAGTACTTC
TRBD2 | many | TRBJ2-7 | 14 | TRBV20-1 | CSASLAGDYYEQYF | TGCAGTGCTAGTTTAGCGGGAGACTACTACGAGCAGTACTTC
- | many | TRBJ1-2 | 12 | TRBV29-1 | CSVEEGGYGYTF | TGCAGCGTTGAAGAAGGGGGCTATGGCTACACCTTC